This T cell receptor beta chain was sequenced for a study of identical twins. This clonotype has just a few counts. The CDR3 runs 17 residues. Germline CDR1 and CDR2: SEHNR and FQNEAQ (reference sequence). V lost 6 bases and J lost 1, with 20 bases in between. Unique molecular identifiers were in the cDNA, with template-switch universal primer binding. In TCRdb, the 5' RACE reads were re-called with MiXCR into one record per CDR3 protein. The sample lists 310,000 or so distinct CDR3 sequences, about 8.1% occurring once. Separately, the same data were catalogued under a study of yellow fever vaccine responses in identical twins.

Source material: memory (CD45RO+) T cells sorted from blood. This sequence joins TRBV7-9 and TRBJ2-3; tentatively, D is TRBD2 (6 bases). The sequence came from a young woman in good health. The CDR3 reads CASSLATGVDRTDTQYF. The CDR3 coding sequence is TGTGCCAGCAGTCTAGCAACGGGGGTCGATCGCACAGATACGCAGTATTTT.